This paragraph reports one TCR beta chain. The target antigen is unknown. This sample stems from a study of T cell repertoires in cytomegalovirus infection. The overall study: HLA-B-restricted CMV epitopes that are well studied were used alongside recently identified HLA-C-restricted ones. Both CMV infection and a matching HLA type were indicated by public TCR beta signatures. Study observations and caveats: Carriers of CMV plus the relevant HLA were identified by cumulative public TCR beta family frequency. CMV-specific HLA-C-restricted TCR beta clonotypes dominated the ex vivo response.

TCRdb re-called the reads with MiXCR, one entry per CDR3 protein. The sample comprises 80,000 or so distinct CDR3 sequences, roughly 40% of which are singletons, and 85% to 95% rests with the top ten. The specimen comprised CD8+ T cells from cultured PBMCs, sampled from culture after CMV antigen stimulation. The sequence was collected from a human donor in good health (CMV status not recorded). Some clones in this sample may be carry-over from other donors' samples.

DNA of the CDR3: TGTGCCAGCAGTTACTCGAAGTCAGGGACTCGCGAGCAGTACTTC. Its translation: CASSYSKSGTREQYF. V is TRBV6-5 and J is TRBJ2-7, with a possible D match to TRBD2 (6 bases). The V gene lost 0 bases and the J gene lost 6 bases, with 15 bases spanning the gap. The CDR3 covers 15 residues. The germline V gene encodes CDR1 MNHEY and CDR2 SVGAGI.